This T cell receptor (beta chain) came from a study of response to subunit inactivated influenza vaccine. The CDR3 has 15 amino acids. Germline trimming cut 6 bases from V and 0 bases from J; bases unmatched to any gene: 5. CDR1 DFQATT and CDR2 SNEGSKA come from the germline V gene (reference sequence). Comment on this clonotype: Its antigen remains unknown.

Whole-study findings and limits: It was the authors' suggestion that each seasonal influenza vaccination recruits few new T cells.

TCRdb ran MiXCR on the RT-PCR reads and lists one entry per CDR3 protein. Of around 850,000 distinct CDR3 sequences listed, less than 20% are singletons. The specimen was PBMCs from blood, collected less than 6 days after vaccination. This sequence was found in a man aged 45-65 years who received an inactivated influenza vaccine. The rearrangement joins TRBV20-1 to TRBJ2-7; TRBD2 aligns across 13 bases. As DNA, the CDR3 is TGCAGTGCCAAAGGGACTAGCGGGAACTCCTACGAGCAGTACTTC. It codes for CSAKGTSGNSYEQYF.